The text below deals with one T cell receptor beta chain. Its specificity is not known. This sample was taken from a study of T-cell memory formation after mild COVID-19. Study in general: Largely, TCR clusters stayed within a single donor. Notes on the study in general: Clones that shrank (day 15 to 85) were balanced CD4/CD8, whereas later expanders leaned CD4+. Memory from before infection featured some responding clones, which suggests cross-reactive memory joined.

Via MiXCR, TCRdb re-called the 5' RACE reads, giving one row per CDR3 protein. This sample has almost 550,000 distinct CDR3 sequences; roughly 20% occur once, and the top ten carry 9.5% to 15%. Germline V gene sequence: CDR1 SQVTM, CDR2 ANQGSEA. The CDR3 contains 12 residues. V dropped 3 bases and J dropped 2 bases, with 8 bases sitting between them. V is TRBV29-1 and J is TRBJ2-7; D gene uncertain. What was sequenced was PBMCs or a T cell subset sorted from them (not recorded which). This receptor was identified in an adult woman who had mild COVID-19 (a few samples of this study predate the infection). Cell type and time point are not known. CDR3 in amino acids: CSVESPPYEQYF. The CDR3 nucleotides are TGCAGCGTTGAGAGTCCCCCCTACGAGCAGTACTTC.